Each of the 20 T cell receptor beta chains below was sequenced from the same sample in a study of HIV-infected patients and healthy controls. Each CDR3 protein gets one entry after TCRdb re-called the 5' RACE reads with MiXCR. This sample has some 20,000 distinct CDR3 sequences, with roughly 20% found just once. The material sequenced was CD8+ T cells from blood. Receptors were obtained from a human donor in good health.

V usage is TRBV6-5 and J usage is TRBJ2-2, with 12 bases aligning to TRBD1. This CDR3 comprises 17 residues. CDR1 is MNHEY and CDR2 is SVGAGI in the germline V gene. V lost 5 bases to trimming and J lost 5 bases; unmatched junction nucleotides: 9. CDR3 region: CASSPGTGGLKTGELFF. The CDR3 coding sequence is TGTGCCAGCAGTCCCGGGACAGGGGGCTTGAAAACCGGGGAGCTGTTTTTT.

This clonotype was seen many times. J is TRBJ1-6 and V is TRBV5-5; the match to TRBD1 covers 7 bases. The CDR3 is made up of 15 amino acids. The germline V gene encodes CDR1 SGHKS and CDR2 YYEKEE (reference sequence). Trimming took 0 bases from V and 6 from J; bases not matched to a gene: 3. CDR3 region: CASSLVTGSNSPLHF. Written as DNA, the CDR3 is TGTGCCAGCAGCTTGGTGACAGGGAGTAATTCACCCCTCCACTTT.

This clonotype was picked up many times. Written as DNA, the CDR3 is TGCGCCAGCAGCATAGACAGCCCTGCCTCCTACGAGCAGTACTTC. It yields the protein CASSIDSPASYEQYF. The V and J genes are TRBV5-1 and TRBJ2-7; a possible D gene is TRBD1 (5 bases). The length of the CDR3 is 15 residues. V lost 4 bases, J lost 0 bases, and 14 bases lay in between. Germline CDR1 and CDR2: SGHRS and YFSETQ.

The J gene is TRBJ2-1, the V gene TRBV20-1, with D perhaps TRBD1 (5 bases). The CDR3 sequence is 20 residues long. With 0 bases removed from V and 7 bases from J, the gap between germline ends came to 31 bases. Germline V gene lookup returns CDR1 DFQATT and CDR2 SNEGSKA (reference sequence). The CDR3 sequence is CSARDPLSVGRRVFENEQFF. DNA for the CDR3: TGCAGTGCTAGAGATCCACTCTCCGTGGGGCGACGAGTATTCGAGAATGAGCAGTTCTTC.

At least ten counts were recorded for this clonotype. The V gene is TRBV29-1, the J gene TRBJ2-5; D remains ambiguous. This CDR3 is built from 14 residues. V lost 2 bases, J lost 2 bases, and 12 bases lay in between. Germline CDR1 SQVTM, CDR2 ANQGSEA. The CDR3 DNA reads TGCAGCGTTGAACATAGAAAAGCACAAGAGACCCAGTACTTC. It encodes CSVEHRKAQETQYF.

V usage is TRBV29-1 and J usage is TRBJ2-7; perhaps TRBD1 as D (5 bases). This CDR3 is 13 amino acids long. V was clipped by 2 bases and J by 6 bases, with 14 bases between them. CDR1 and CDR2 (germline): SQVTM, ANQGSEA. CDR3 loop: CSVETPQGPEQYF. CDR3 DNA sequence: TGCAGCGTTGAAACCCCGCAGGGTCCCGAGCAGTACTTC.

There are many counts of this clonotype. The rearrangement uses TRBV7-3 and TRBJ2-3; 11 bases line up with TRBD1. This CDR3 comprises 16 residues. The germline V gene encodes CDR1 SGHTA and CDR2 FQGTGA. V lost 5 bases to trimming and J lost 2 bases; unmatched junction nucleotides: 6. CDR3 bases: TGTGCCAGCAGCGAGGGGACAGGGGGTTCCACAGATACGCAGTATTTT. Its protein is CASSEGTGGSTDTQYF.

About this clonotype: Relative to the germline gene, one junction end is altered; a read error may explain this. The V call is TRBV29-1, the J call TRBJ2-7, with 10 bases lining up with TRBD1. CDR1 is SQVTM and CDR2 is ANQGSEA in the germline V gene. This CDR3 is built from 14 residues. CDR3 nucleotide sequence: TGCAGCGTCGAAGGACAGGGGGGGCCCTACGAGCAGTACTTC. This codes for CSVEGQGGPYEQYF.

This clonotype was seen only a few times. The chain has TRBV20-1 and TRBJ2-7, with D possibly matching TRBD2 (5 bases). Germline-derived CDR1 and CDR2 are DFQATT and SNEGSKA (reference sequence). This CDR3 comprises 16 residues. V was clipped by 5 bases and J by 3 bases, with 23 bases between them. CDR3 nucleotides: TGCAGTGCTCCGTTCCCGACGTTTGGCGGGTACTACGAGCAGTACTTC. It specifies CSAPFPTFGGYYEQYF.

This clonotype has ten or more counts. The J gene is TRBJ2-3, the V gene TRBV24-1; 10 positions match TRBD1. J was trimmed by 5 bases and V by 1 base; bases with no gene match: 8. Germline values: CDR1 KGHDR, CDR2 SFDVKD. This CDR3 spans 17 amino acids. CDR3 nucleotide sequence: TGTGCCACCAGTGATTTCCGGGGACAGGGGTTTAAAGATACGCAGTATTTT. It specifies CATSDFRGQGFKDTQYF.

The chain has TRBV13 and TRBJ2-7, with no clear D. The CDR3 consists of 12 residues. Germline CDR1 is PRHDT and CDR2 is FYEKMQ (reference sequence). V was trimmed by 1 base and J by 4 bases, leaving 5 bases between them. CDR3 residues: CASSLEGYEQYF. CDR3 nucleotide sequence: TGTGCCAGCAGCTTAGAGGGTTACGAGCAGTACTTC.

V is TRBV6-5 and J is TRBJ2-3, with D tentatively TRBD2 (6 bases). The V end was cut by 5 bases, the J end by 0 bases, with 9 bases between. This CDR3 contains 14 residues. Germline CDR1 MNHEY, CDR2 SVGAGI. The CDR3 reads CASSTGTSTDTQYF. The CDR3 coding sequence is TGTGCCAGCAGTACCGGGACTAGCACAGATACGCAGTATTTT.

CDR3 loop: CASSFSPPRGLDYGYTF. CDR3 in DNA: TGTGCCAGCAGCTTCTCCCCCCCCCGGGGTTTAGACTATGGCTACACCTTC. The V and J genes are TRBV13 and TRBJ1-2, with D hard to call. The V and J ends lost 3 bases and 3 bases respectively, with 20 bases between them. In germline, CDR1 is PRHDT, CDR2 FYEKMQ (reference sequence). This CDR3 has 17 amino acids.

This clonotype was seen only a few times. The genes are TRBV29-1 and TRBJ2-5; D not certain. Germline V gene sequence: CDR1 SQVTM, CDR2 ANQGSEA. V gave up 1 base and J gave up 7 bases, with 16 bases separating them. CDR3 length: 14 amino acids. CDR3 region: CSVEGRTGERTQYF. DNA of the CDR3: TGCAGCGTTGAAGGTAGGACCGGTGAGAGGACCCAGTACTTC.

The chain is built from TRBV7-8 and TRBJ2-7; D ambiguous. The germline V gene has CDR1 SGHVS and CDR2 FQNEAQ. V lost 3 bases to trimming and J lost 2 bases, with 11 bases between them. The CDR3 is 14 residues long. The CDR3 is CASSLPTKPYEQYF. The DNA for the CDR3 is TGTGCCAGCAGCTTGCCAACAAAACCCTACGAGCAGTACTTC.

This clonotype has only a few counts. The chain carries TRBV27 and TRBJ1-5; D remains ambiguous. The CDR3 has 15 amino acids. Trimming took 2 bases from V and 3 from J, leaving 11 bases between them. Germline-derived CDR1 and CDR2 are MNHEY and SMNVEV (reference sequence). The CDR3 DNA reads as TGTGCCAGCAGTTTAATCGGGCAGGTCAATCAGCCCCAGCATTTT. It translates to CASSLIGQVNQPQHF.

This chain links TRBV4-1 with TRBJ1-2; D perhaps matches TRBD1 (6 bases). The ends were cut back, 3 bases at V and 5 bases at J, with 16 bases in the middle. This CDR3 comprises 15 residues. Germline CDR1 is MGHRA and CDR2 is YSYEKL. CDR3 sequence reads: CASSQTREGDYGYTF. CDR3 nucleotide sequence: TGCGCCAGCAGCCAGACCAGGGAGGGGGATTATGGCTACACCTTC.

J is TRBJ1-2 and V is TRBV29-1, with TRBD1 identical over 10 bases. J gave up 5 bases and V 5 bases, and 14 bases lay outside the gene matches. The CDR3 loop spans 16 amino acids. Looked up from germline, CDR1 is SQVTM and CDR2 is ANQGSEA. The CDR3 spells CSVFVSRDRGFYGYTF. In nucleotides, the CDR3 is TGCAGCGTTTTTGTTTCGAGGGACAGGGGATTTTATGGCTACACCTTC.

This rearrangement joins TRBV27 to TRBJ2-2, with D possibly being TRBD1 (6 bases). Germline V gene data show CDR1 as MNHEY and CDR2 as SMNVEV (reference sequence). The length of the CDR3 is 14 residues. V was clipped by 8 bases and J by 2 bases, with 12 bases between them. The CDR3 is CASSAGANTGELFF. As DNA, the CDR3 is TGTGCCAGCTCGGCAGGGGCAAACACCGGGGAGCTGTTTTTT.

In DNA form, the CDR3 reads TGCAGTGCCCCCGACAGGGACAACACCGGGGAGCTGTTTTTT. It specifies CSAPDRDNTGELFF. This chain joins TRBV20-1 and TRBJ2-2; 7 nucleotides agree with TRBD1. CDR3 length equals 14 residues. V trimming: 6 bases; J trimming: 2 bases; junction bases outside the gene matches: 6. CDR1 is DFQATT, CDR2 SNEGSKA, per germline (reference sequence).